The clone carrying this T cell receptor beta chain was seen at least ten times. Its antigen is still unknown. The V end lost 2 bases, the J end lost 0 bases, and 17 bases lay between the germline ends. The CDR3 is 19 residues long. Germline CDR1 SGHTA, CDR2 FQGNSA. TCRdb reprocessed the reads with MiXCR, giving one entry per CDR3 protein. The data contain about 180,000 distinct CDR3 sequences, about a sixth of them seen just once; the ten biggest clones take up around 25%. These data belong to a study of T cell repertoires in cytomegalovirus infection. Study outcomes and limitations: Dominant in the ex vivo response were TCR beta clonotypes restricted by HLA-C and specific for CMV.

The rearrangement links TRBV7-2 to TRBJ2-6; D unresolved. The sequenced sample was CD8+ T cells from PBMCs. The receptor was isolated from a human donor in good health (CMV status not recorded). Some clones in this sample may be carry-over from other donors' samples. The CDR3 loop reads CASSLSLSVDYSGANVLTF. CDR3 bases: TGTGCCAGCAGCTTAAGTCTCTCCGTCGATTACTCTGGGGCCAACGTCCTGACTTTC. The full variable domain, its missing parts supplied by reference TRBV7-2 and TRBJ2-6, is GAGVSQSPSNKVTEKGKDVELRCDPISGHTALYWYRQSLGQGLEFLIYFQGNSAPDKSGLPSDRFSAERTGGSVSTLTIQRTQQEDSAVYLCASSLSLSVDYSGANVLTFGAGSRLTVL.